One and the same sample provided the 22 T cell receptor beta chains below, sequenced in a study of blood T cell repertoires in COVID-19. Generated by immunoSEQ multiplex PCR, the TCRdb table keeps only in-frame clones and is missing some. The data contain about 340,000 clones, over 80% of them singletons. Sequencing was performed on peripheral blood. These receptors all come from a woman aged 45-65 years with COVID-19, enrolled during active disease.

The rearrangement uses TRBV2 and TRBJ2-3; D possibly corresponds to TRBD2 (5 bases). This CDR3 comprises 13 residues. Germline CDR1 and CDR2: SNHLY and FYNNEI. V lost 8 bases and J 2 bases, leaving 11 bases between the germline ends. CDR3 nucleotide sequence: TGTGCCAGCGAGACGAGGGCCACAGATACGCAGTATTTT. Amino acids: CASETRATDTQYF. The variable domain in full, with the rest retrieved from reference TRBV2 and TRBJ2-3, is EPEVTQTPSHQVTQMGQEVILRCVPISNHLYFYWYRQILGQKVEFLVSFYNNEISEKSEIFDDQFSVERPDGSNFTLKIRSTKLEDSAMYFCASETRATDTQYFGPGTRLTVL.

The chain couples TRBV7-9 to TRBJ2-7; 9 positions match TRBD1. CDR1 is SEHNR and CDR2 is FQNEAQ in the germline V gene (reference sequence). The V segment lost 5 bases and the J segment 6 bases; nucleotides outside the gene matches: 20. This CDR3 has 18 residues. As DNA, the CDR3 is TGTGCCAGCAGCAATCCGGGACAGGGCTCCACTACGGGAATCGAGCAGTACTTC. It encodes CASSNPGQGSTTGIEQYF.

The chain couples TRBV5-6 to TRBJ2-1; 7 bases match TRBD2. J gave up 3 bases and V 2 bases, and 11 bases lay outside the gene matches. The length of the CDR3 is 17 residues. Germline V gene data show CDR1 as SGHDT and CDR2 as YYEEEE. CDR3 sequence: CASSFSGRIGSYNEQFF. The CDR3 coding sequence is TGTGCCAGCAGCTTTAGCGGGCGCATAGGGAGCTACAATGAGCAGTTCTTC.

The CDR3 region has the DNA TGTGCCAGCAGCCCTCGAAAGACAGGGGGAAACACTGAAGCTTTCTTT. Its translation is CASSPRKTGGNTEAFF. The chain joins TRBV5-8 to TRBJ1-1; the match to TRBD1 covers 9 bases. Germline assignment: CDR1 SGHTS and CDR2 YDEGEE. V was pared by 4 bases and J by 2 bases, with 9 bases of the junction left unmatched. This CDR3 comprises 16 residues. The entire variable domain, with the rest obtained from reference TRBV5-8 and TRBJ1-1, is as follows: EAGVTQSPTHLIKTRGQQATLRCSPISGHTSVYWYQQALGLGLQFLLWYDEGEERNRGNFPPRFSGRQFPNYSSELNVNALELEDSALYLCASSPRKTGGNTEAFFGQGTRLTVV.

The CDR3 region is CAISEQVGETQYF. CDR3 DNA: TGTGCCATCAGTGAGCAGGTTGGGGAGACCCAGTACTTC. This chain connects TRBV10-3 to TRBJ2-5; D unclear. The CDR3 sequence is 13 residues long. V dropped 2 bases and J dropped 5 bases, with 9 bases sitting between them. The V gene's germline CDR1 is ENHRY and CDR2 SYGVKD.

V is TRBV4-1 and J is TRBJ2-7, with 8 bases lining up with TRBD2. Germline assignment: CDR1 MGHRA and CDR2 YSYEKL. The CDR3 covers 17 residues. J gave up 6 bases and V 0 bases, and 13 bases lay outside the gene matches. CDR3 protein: CASSQDINSGTRSEQYF. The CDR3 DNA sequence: TGCGCCAGCAGCCAAGATATTAATAGCGGGACCCGTAGCGAGCAGTACTTC.

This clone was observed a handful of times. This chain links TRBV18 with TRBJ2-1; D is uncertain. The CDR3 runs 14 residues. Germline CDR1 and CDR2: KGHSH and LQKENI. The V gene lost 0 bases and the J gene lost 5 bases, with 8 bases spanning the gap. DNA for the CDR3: TGTGCCAGCTCACCACCGTCCAGAAACAATGAGCAGTTCTTC. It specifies CASSPPSRNNEQFF.

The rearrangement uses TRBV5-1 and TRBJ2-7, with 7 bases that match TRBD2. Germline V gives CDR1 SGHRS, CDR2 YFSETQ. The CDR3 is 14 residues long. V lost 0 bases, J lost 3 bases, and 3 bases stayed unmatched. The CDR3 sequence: CASSLAIAGYEQYF. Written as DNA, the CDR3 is TGCGCCAGCAGCTTGGCTATAGCGGGCTACGAGCAGTACTTC.

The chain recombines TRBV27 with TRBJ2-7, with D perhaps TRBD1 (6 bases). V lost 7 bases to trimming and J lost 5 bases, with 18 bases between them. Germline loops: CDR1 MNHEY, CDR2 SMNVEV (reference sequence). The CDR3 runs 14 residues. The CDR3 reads CASTPLPEGDEQYF. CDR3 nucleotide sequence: TGTGCCAGCACCCCTCTCCCTGAGGGGGACGAGCAGTACTTC.

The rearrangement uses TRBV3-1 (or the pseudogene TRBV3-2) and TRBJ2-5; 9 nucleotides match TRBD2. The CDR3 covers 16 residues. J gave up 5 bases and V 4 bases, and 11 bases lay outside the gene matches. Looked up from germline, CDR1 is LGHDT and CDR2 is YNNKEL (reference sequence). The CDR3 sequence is CASSPRGGSGSETQYF. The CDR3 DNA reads TGTGCCAGCAGCCCCCGGGGTGGTAGCGGGAGTGAGACCCAGTACTTC.

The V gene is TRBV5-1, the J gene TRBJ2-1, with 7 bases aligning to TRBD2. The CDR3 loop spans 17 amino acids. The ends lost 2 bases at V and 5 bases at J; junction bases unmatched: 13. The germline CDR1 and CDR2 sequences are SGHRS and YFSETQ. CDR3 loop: CASSLGNWGRDNNEQFF. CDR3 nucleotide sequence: TGCGCCAGCAGCTTAGGAAACTGGGGGAGGGATAACAATGAGCAGTTCTTC.

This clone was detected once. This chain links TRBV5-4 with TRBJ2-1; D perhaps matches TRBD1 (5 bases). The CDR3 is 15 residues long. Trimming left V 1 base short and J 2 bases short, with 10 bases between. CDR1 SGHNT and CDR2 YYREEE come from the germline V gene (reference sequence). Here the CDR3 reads CASSLKSGPYNEQFF. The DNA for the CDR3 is TGTGCCAGCAGCTTGAAATCAGGGCCCTACAATGAGCAGTTCTTC.

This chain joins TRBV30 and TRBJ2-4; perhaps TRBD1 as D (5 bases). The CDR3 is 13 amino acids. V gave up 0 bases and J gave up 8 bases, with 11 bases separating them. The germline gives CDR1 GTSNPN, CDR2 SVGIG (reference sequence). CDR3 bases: TGTGCCTGGAGTGTACAATTAGGGGACATTCAGTACTTC. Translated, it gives CAWSVQLGDIQYF.

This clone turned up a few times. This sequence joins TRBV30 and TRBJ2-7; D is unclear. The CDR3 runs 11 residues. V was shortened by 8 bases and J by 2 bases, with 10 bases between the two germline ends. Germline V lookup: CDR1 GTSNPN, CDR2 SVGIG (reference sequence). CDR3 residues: CALKIAYEQYF. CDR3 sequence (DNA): TGTGCCCTAAAGATAGCCTACGAGCAGTACTTC.

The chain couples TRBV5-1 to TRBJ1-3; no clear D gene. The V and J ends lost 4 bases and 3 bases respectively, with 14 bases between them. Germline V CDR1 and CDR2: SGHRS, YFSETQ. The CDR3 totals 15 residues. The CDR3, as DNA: TGCGCCAGCAGCGGCGCGTCGGGGTATGGAAACACCATATATTTT. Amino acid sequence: CASSGASGYGNTIYF.

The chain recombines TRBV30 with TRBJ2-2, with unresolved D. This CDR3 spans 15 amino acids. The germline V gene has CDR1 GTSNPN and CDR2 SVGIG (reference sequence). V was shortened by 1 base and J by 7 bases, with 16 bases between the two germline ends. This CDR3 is CAWSASNSGHGELFF. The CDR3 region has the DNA TGTGCCTGGAGTGCCTCAAACTCTGGGCACGGGGAGCTGTTTTTT.

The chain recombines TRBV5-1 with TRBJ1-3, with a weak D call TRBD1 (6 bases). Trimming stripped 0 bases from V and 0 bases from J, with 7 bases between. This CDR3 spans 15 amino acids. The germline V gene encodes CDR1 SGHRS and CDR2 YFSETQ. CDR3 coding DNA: TGCGCCAGCAGCTTGGGAGGGGGCTCTGGAAACACCATATATTTT. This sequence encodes CASSLGGGSGNTIYF.

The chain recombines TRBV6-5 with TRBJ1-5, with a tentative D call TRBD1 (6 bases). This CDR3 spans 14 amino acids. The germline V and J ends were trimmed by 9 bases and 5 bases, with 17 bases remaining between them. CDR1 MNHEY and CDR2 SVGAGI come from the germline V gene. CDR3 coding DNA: TGTGCCAGTACGATAGGCAGGGGACATCAGCCCCAGCATTTT. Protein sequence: CASTIGRGHQPQHF.

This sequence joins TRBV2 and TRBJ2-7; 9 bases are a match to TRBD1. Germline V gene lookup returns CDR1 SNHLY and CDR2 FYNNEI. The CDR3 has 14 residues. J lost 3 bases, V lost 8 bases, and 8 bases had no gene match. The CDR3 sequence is CASLPGQGSYEQYF. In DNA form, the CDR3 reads TGTGCCAGCTTGCCTGGACAGGGGAGCTACGAGCAGTACTTC.

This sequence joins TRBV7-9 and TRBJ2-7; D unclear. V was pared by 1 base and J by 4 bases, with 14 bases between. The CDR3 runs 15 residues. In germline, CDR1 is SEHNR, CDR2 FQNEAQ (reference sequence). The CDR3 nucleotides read TGTGCCAGCAGCTTAGGAGCCCCAGGTGGATACGAGCAGTACTTC. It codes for CASSLGAPGGYEQYF.

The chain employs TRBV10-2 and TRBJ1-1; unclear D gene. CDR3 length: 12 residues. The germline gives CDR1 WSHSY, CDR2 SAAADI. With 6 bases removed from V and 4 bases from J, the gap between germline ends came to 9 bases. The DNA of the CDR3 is TGCGCCAGCAGCGTTACCGGCACTGAAGCTTTCTTT. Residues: CASSVTGTEAFF.

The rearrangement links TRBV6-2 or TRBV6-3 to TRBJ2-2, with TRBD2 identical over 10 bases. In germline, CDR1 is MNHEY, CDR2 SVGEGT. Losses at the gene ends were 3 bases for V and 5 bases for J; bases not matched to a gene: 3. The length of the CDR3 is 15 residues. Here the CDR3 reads CASSYLAGGTGELFF. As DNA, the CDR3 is TGTGCCAGCAGTTATTTAGCGGGAGGAACCGGGGAGCTGTTTTTT.